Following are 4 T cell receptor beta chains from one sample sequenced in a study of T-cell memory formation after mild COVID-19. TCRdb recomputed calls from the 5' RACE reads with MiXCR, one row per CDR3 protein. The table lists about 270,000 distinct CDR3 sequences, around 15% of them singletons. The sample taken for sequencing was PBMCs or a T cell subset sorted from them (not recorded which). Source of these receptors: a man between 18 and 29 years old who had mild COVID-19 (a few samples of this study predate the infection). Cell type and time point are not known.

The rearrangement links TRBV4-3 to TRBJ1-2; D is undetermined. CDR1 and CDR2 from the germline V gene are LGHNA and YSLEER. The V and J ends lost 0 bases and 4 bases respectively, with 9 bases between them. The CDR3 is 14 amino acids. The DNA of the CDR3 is TGCGCCAGCAGCCAAGAGTCGGACGGCTATGGCTACACCTTC. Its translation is CASSQESDGYGYTF.

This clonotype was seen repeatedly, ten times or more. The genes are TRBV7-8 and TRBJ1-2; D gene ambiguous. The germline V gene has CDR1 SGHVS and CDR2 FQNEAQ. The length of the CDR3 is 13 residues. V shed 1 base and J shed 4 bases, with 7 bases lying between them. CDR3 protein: CASSLEPSYGYTF. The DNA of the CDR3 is TGTGCCAGCAGCTTAGAGCCAAGCTATGGCTACACCTTC.

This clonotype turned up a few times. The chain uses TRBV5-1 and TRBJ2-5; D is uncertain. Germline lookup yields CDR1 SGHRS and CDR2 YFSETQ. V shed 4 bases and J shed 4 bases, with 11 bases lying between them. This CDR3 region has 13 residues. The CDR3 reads CASSPKVAETQYF. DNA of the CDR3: TGCGCCAGCAGCCCAAAGGTAGCAGAGACCCAGTACTTC. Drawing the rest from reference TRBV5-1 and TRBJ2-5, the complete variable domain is KAGVTQTPRYLIKTRGQQVTLSCSPISGHRSVSWYQQTPGQGLQFLFEYFSETQRNKGNFPGRFSGRQFSNSRSEMNVSTLELGDSALYLCASSPKVAETQYFGPGTRLLVL.

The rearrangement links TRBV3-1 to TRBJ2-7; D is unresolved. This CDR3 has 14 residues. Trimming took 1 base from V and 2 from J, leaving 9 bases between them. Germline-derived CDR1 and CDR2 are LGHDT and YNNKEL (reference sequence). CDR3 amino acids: CASSQGVRPYEQYF. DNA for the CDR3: TGTGCCAGCAGCCAAGGAGTAAGGCCCTACGAGCAGTACTTC.